What follows are 12 T cell receptor beta chains derived from one specimen sequenced in a study of T cell repertoires in cytomegalovirus infection. In TCRdb, the reads were re-called with MiXCR into one record per CDR3 protein. Of some 500,000 distinct CDR3 sequences listed, just under 40% are singletons. Antigens of these TCRs are unknown. The specimen was cultured PBMCs, collected from culture after CMV antigen stimulation. Source of these receptors: a human donor in good health (CMV status not recorded). Some clones in this sample may be carry-over from other donors' samples.

The rearrangement links TRBV20-1 to TRBJ2-5; D unclear. Germline values: CDR1 DFQATT, CDR2 SNEGSKA (reference sequence). There are 12 residues in the CDR3. Deletions cut 6 bases from V and 6 bases from J, with 14 bases between. This chain's CDR3 is CSALVSPKTQYF. CDR3 bases: TGCAGTGCCCTGGTGTCACCGAAGACCCAGTACTTC.

This clonotype was seen at least ten times. This rearrangement joins TRBV7-2 to TRBJ2-3; 9 nucleotides align to TRBD2. Germline V lookup: CDR1 SGHTA, CDR2 FQGNSA. The CDR3 totals 18 residues. The trim removed 0 bases at V and 1 base at J, leaving 8 bases unmatched. The CDR3 protein is CASSLAGAGGPGTDTQYF. The CDR3 region has the DNA TGTGCCAGCAGCTTAGCGGGCGCGGGAGGGCCCGGCACAGATACGCAGTATTTT.

The CDR3 sequence: CASSALTNGYTF. The DNA of the CDR3 is TGTGCCAGCAGTGCCCTTACCAACGGCTACACCTTC. The V and J genes are TRBV12-3 or TRBV12-4 and TRBJ1-2; D uncertain. With 5 bases removed from V and 8 bases from J, the gap between germline ends came to 12 bases. The CDR3 runs 12 residues.

V is TRBV5-4 and J is TRBJ2-1; D perhaps matches TRBD1 (5 bases). The CDR3 consists of 15 residues. CDR1 is SGHNT and CDR2 is YYREEE in the germline V gene (reference sequence). Trimming took 5 bases from V and 2 from J, leaving 14 bases between them. In nucleotides, the CDR3 is TGTGCCAGCAGTTCCCAGGGTTATGCCTACAATGAGCAGTTCTTC. This translates into CASSSQGYAYNEQFF.

This clonotype was observed a few times. V gene TRBV7-9 combines with J gene TRBJ1-5; no clear D. V dropped 5 bases and J dropped 2 bases, with 10 bases sitting between them. Germline V gives CDR1 SEHNR, CDR2 FQNEAQ (reference sequence). This CDR3 has 14 amino acids. CDR3 residues: CASSGSQGNQPQHF. The CDR3 DNA reads as TGTGCCAGCAGCGGAAGCCAGGGCAATCAGCCCCAGCATTTT.

This clonotype was counted only a few times. The rearrangement joins TRBV7-2 to TRBJ1-3; unclear D gene. The germline CDR1 and CDR2 sequences are SGHTA and FQGNSA. With 0 bases removed from V and 8 bases from J, the gap between germline ends came to 8 bases. This CDR3 is built from 13 residues. CDR3 nucleotide sequence: TGTGCCAGCAGCTTAGCGGCCAGTGACACCATATATTTT. The encoded protein is CASSLAASDTIYF. Full variable domain (outside the CDR3, taken from reference TRBV7-2 and TRBJ1-3): GAGVSQSPSNKVTEKGKDVELRCDPISGHTALYWYRQSLGQGLEFLIYFQGNSAPDKSGLPSDRFSAERTGGSVSTLTIQRTQQEDSAVYLCASSLAASDTIYFGEGSWLTVV.

This clonotype has only a few counts. This chain links TRBV6-6 with TRBJ2-5, with D perhaps matching TRBD1 (6 bases). Germline V lookup: CDR1 MNHNY, CDR2 SVGAGI (reference sequence). CDR3 length: 16 amino acids. V lost 3 bases and J lost 3, with 17 bases in between. The CDR3, as DNA: TGTGCCAGCAGTTATCCCGGACAGAGTTTCGAAGAGACCCAGTACTTC. Translation: CASSYPGQSFEETQYF.

This clonotype was counted a few times. The chain links TRBV6-5 to TRBJ2-3; 9 nucleotides line up with TRBD2. There are 15 residues in the CDR3. Trimming removed 2 bases from V and 1 base from J; junction bases left unmatched: 1. CDR1 and CDR2 (germline): MNHEY, SVGAGI. The CDR3 region has the DNA TGTGCCAGCAGTTACGGCGGGAGGGGCACAGATACGCAGTATTTT. The encoded protein is CASSYGGRGTDTQYF.

The chain recombines TRBV7-2 with TRBJ1-2; 11 bases are a match to TRBD1. CDR1 and CDR2 from the germline V gene are SGHTA and FQGNSA. The trim removed 5 bases at V and 0 bases at J, leaving 8 bases unmatched. The length of the CDR3 is 17 residues. CDR3 sequence reads: CASSGRTGGLANYGYTF. The CDR3 DNA reads TGTGCCAGCAGCGGCCGGACAGGGGGCTTGGCTAACTATGGCTACACCTTC.

This clonotype showed up just a few times. This chain links TRBV7-2 with TRBJ2-1; D uncertain. The V gene lost 6 bases and the J gene lost 2 bases, with 8 bases spanning the gap. The CDR3 contains 13 residues. Germline CDR1 reads SGHTA; CDR2 reads FQGNSA. In nucleotides, the CDR3 is TGTGCCAGCAGGTTGGGGACCTACAATGAGCAGTTCTTC. It yields the protein CASRLGTYNEQFF. Filled out from reference TRBV7-2 and TRBJ2-1, the complete variable domain reads GAGVSQSPSNKVTEKGKDVELRCDPISGHTALYWYRQSLGQGLEFLIYFQGNSAPDKSGLPSDRFSAERTGGSVSTLTIQRTQQEDSAVYLCASRLGTYNEQFFGPGTRLTVL.

This chain links TRBV5-1 with TRBJ1-1, with 11 bases aligning to TRBD1. The CDR3 has 18 residues. V lost 0 bases to trimming and J lost 7 bases; unmatched junction nucleotides: 14. Per the germline V gene, CDR1 is SGHRS and CDR2 is YFSETQ. The CDR3 sequence: CASSLAGTGGTLVSEAFF. CDR3 DNA: TGCGCCAGCAGCTTGGCCGGGACAGGGGGTACACTGGTTAGTGAAGCTTTCTTT.

This clonotype was seen only a few times. The chain joins TRBV2 to TRBJ2-1; no clear D. The CDR3 has 11 residues. The germline V gene encodes CDR1 SNHLY and CDR2 FYNNEI. The CDR3 DNA reads TGTGCGGTATCCGGTTACAATGAGCAGTTCTTC. It encodes CAVSGYNEQFF. Looking up the rest from reference TRBV2 and TRBJ2-1 gives the full variable domain: EPEVTQTPSHQVTQMGQEVILRCVPISNHLYFYWYRQILGQKVEFLVSFYNNEISEKSEIFDDQFSVERPDGSNFTLKIRSTKLEDSAMYFCAVSGYNEQFFGPGTRLTVL.